This TCR beta chain was sequenced in a study of T cell changes during pregnancy in multiple sclerosis. Germline-derived CDR1 and CDR2 are MGHRA and YSYEKL. V dropped 4 bases and J dropped 0; count of bases not matched to a gene: 1. This CDR3 is 15 amino acids long. Profiled with immunoSEQ multiplex PCR; TCRdb holds only in-frame clones, not every one. This sample yields about 71,000 clones, of which more than 80% are seen a single time; more than 0.9% belongs to the top ten. The sample was peripheral blood, taken in the third trimester of pregnancy. The chain has TRBV4-1 and TRBJ2-7, with 12 bases identical to TRBD1. This TCR was recovered from a female donor with multiple sclerosis, enrolled in a pregnancy study. The CDR3 DNA is TGCGCCAGCAGCCCGGGACAGGGGGCCTCCTACGAGCAGTACTTC. Its protein is CASSPGQGASYEQYF.